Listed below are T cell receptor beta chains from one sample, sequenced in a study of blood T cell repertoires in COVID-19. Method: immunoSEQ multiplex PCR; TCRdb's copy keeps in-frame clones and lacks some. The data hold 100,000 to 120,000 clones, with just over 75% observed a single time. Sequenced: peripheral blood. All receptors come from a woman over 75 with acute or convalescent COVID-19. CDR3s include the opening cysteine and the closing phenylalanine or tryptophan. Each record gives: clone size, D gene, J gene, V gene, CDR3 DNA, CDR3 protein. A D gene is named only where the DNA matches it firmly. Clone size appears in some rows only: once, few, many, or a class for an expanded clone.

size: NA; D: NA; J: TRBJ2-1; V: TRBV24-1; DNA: TGTGCCACCAGTGATTTGACTCCCTACAATGAGCAGTTCTTC; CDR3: CATSDLTPYNEQFF
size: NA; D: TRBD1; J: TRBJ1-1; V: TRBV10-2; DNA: TGCGCCAGCAGTCGGACAGGGAACACTGAAGCTTTCTTT; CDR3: CASSRTGNTEAFF
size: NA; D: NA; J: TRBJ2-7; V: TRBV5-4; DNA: TGTGCCAGCAGTCCGGGTCGGGACTTCTCCTACGAGCAGTACTTC; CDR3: CASSPGRDFSYEQYF
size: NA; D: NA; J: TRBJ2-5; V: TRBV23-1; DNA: TGCGCCAGCCCTCGGGGGAGGGAGACCCAGTACTTC; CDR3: CASPRGRETQYF
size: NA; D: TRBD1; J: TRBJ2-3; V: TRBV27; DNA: TGTGCCAGCAGCCCACAGACAGGGGCGCAGTATTTT; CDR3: CASSPQTGAQYF
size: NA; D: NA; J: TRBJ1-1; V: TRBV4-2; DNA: TGTGCCAGCAGCCACAACAGAAACACTGAAGCTTTCTTT; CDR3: CASSHNRNTEAFF
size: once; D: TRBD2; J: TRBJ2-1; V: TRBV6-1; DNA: TGTGCCAGCAGTGAATGGCGGGGGGGCCGAAGTGAGCAGTTCTTC; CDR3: CASSEWRGGRSEQFF
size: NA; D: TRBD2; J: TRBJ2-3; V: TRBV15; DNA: TGTGCCACCAGCAGAGGCGCTAGCGGGAGGGCCGAAGATACGCAGTATTTT; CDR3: CATSRGASGRAEDTQYF
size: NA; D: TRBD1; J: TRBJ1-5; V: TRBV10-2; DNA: TGCGCCAGCAGTCCCGACAGGGGGCGTCAGCCCCAGCATTTT; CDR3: CASSPDRGRQPQHF
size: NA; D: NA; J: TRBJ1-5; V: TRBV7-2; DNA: TGTGCCAGCAGCTACCCCGGGGGGGACCAGCATTTT; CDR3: CASSYPGGDQHF
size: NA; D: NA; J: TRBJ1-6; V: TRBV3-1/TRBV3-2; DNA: TGTGCCAGCAGCCAAGCGATCAGCACGGGTTCACCCCTCCACTTT; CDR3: CASSQAISTGSPLHF
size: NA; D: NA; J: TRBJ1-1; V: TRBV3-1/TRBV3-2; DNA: TGTGCCAGCAGCCAAGTCCCCGCGGAAGAAGCTTTCTTT; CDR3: CASSQVPAEEAFF
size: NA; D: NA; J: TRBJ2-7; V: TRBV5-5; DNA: TGTGCCAGCAGCGTGGCCGTACTTAGTTACGAGCAGTACTTC; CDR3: CASSVAVLSYEQYF
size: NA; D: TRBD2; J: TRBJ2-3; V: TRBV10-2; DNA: TGCGCCAGCAGTGAACTAGCGGCTATCACAGATACGCAGTATTTT; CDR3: CASSELAAITDTQYF
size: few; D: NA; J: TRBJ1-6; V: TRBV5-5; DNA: TGTGCCAGCAGCCCTATTGGGGAGGCCTATAATTCACCCCTCCACTTT; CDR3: CASSPIGEAYNSPLHF
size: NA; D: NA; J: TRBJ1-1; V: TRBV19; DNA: TGTGCCAGTAGTATAGGAGGCTACACTGAAGCTTTCTTT; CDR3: CASSIGGYTEAFF
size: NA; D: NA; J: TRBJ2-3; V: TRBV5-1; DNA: TGCGCCAGCAGCCGCAGTCCAGGGATCCCAGATACGCAGTATTTT; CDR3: CASSRSPGIPDTQYF
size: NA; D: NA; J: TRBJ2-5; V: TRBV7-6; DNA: TGTGCCAGCAGCTTTCTTTCCAGGGAAGAGACCCAGTACTTC; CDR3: CASSFLSREETQYF
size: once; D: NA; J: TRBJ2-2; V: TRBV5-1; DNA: TGCGCCAGCAGCTTGGCTCAGATCACCGGGGAGCTGTTTTTT; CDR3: CASSLAQITGELFF
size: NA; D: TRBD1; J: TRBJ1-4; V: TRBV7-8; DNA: TGTGCCAGCAGCGACACCGGGACAGGGGGCTCAGGTGAAAAACTGTTTTTT; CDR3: CASSDTGTGGSGEKLFF
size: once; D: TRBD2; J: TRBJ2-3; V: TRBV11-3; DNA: TGTGCCAGCAGCTCACGGACTAGCGGCACAGATACGCAGTATTTT; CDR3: CASSSRTSGTDTQYF
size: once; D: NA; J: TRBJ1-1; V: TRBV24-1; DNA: TGTGCCACCAGTTGGGCGTACACTGAAGCTTTCTTT; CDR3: CATSWAYTEAFF
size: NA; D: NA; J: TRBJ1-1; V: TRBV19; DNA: TGTGCCAGTATCAGGCAGGAGAACACTGAAGCTTTCTTT; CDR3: CASIRQENTEAFF
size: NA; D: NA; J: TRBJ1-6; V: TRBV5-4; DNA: TGTGCCAGCAGCTTGGACCAGGGTGGGAATTCACCCCTCCACTTT; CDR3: CASSLDQGGNSPLHF
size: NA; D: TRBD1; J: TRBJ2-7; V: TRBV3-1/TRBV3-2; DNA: TGTGCCAGCAGCCAACAGGGACAGGGGATTTACGAGCAGTACTTC; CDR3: CASSQQGQGIYEQYF
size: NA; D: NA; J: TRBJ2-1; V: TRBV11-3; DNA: TGTGCCAGCAGCCCCCGGGACTCCAGCAATGAGCAGTTCTTC; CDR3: CASSPRDSSNEQFF